The 12 T cell receptor beta chains given below trace back to one sample, sequenced in a study of blood T cell repertoires in COVID-19. Data came from immunoSEQ multiplex PCR; TCRdb stores just in-frame clones and leaves some out. The data hold around 300,000 clones, with about 83% observed a single time. The sequencing input was peripheral blood. These receptors originate from a woman between 50 and 59 years old who had recovered from COVID-19.

This CDR3 is CASSLAGATEAFF. Here the CDR3 DNA reads TGTGCCAGCAGCTTGGCTGGGGCCACTGAAGCTTTCTTT. The chain recombines TRBV5-4 with TRBJ1-1, with D perhaps matching TRBD1 (5 bases). The germline CDR1 and CDR2 sequences are SGHNT and YYREEE (reference sequence). V was clipped by 0 bases and J by 4 bases, with 7 bases between them. The CDR3 spans 13 residues.

The chain couples TRBV7-8 to TRBJ1-4; 7 nucleotides match TRBD1. After removal of 6 bases from V and 8 bases from J, the junction contained 9 bases not matched to a gene. CDR1 SGHVS and CDR2 FQNEAQ come from the germline V gene. The CDR3 covers 14 residues. CDR3 sequence: CASSPRQGGEKLFF. CDR3 nucleotide sequence: TGTGCCAGCAGTCCTCGACAGGGAGGCGAAAAACTGTTTTTT.

The chain joins TRBV6-1 to TRBJ1-1; 8 bases align to TRBD1. CDR1 is MNHNS, CDR2 SASEGT, per germline. The CDR3 covers 18 residues. With 3 bases clipped from V and 0 bases from J, the junction kept 12 bases outside the gene matches. The CDR3 region has the DNA TGTGCCAGCAGTGAGCTATATCGGACAGGGCTTATGAACACTGAAGCTTTCTTT. Its protein product is CASSELYRTGLMNTEAFF.

The gene calls are TRBV5-1 and TRBJ2-1, with D tentatively TRBD1 (6 bases). V lost 3 bases, J lost 0 bases, and 28 bases lay in between. The CDR3 extends over 21 amino acids. Germline lookup yields CDR1 SGHRS and CDR2 YFSETQ. CDR3 nucleotides: TGCGCCAGCAGCTCCCCAATACAGCCACCACAGGGCGCGGGCTCCTACAATGAGCAGTTCTTC. Translation gives CASSSPIQPPQGAGSYNEQFF.

This clone has a single count. The V and J genes are TRBV7-2 and TRBJ1-1; D not resolved. V shed 6 bases and J shed 4 bases, with 9 bases lying between them. CDR3 length equals 12 residues. The germline V gene encodes CDR1 SGHTA and CDR2 FQGNSA. The CDR3 DNA sequence: TGTGCCAGCAGGGGCGACGGCACTGAAGCTTTCTTT. Its protein is CASRGDGTEAFF.

This clone was seen many times. The chain joins TRBV2 to TRBJ1-2; maybe TRBD1 (6 bases). Germline CDR1 and CDR2: SNHLY and FYNNEI. V was pared by 1 base and J by 6 bases, with 6 bases between. This CDR3 is 12 amino acids long. This CDR3 reads CASSEGGHGYTF. For the CDR3, the DNA is TGTGCCAGCAGTGAAGGGGGGCATGGCTACACCTTC.

This clone was recorded once. DNA of the CDR3: TGTGCCAGTAGTAAGCAGGGGGTCTCCTACGAGCAGTACTTC. As protein: CASSKQGVSYEQYF. This chain uses TRBV19 with TRBJ2-7, with 7 bases lining up with TRBD1. CDR1 LNHDA and CDR2 SQIVND come from the germline V gene (reference sequence). The CDR3 contains 14 residues. With V trimmed by 4 bases and J by 0 bases, 3 bases remained unmatched.

The rearrangement uses TRBV19 and TRBJ2-1; 8 bases map to TRBD2. The CDR3 sequence is 15 residues long. The trim removed 6 bases at V and 8 bases at J, leaving 12 bases unmatched. The germline V gene has CDR1 LNHDA and CDR2 SQIVND (reference sequence). The CDR3: CASRTRGGRRDEQFF. For the CDR3, the DNA is TGTGCCAGTAGAACGAGGGGCGGGAGGCGCGATGAGCAGTTCTTC. The full variable domain, its missing parts supplied by reference TRBV19 and TRBJ2-1, is DGGITQSPKYLFRKEGQNVTLSCEQNLNHDAMYWYRQDPGQGLRLIYYSQIVNDFQKGDIAEGYSVSREKKESFPLTVTSAQKNPTAFYLCASRTRGGRRDEQFFGPGTRLTVL.

J is TRBJ1-1 and V is TRBV27; 7 positions agree with TRBD1. CDR1 MNHEY and CDR2 SMNVEV come from the germline V gene (reference sequence). The CDR3 runs 13 residues. After removal of 6 bases from V and 1 base from J, the junction contained 2 bases not matched to a gene. The CDR3 DNA follows: TGTGCCAGCAGCAACAGGGGGAACACTGAAGCTTTCTTT. It translates to CASSNRGNTEAFF.

The gene calls are TRBV5-1 and TRBJ2-5, with 11 bases matching TRBD2. The CDR3 loop spans 16 amino acids. Germline CDR1 is SGHRS and CDR2 is YFSETQ. J gave up 3 bases and V 2 bases, and 6 bases lay outside the gene matches. In nucleotides, the CDR3 is TGCGCCAGCAGCTTCACTAGCGGGGGAGGAAAAGAGACCCAGTACTTC. Translating gives CASSFTSGGGKETQYF.

This clone was found once. The V gene is TRBV28, the J gene TRBJ2-2; 8 bases line up with TRBD1. Germline CDR1 and CDR2: MDHEN and SYDVKM. The CDR3 has 12 amino acids. Germline trimming cut 6 bases from V and 9 bases from J; bases unmatched to any gene: 3. CDR3 bases: TGTGCCAGCAGCGGACAGGGCAGGGAGCTGTTTTTT. Translated: CASSGQGRELFF.

The V call is TRBV30, the J call TRBJ2-5; TRBD2 matches 10 bases. The CDR3 extends over 18 amino acids. CDR1 GTSNPN and CDR2 SVGIG come from the germline V gene (reference sequence). The ends lost 0 bases at V and 1 base at J; junction bases unmatched: 11. The CDR3 loop reads CAWSVQKGLAAIQETQYF. The CDR3 DNA sequence: TGTGCCTGGAGTGTACAAAAAGGACTAGCGGCGATCCAAGAGACCCAGTACTTC.